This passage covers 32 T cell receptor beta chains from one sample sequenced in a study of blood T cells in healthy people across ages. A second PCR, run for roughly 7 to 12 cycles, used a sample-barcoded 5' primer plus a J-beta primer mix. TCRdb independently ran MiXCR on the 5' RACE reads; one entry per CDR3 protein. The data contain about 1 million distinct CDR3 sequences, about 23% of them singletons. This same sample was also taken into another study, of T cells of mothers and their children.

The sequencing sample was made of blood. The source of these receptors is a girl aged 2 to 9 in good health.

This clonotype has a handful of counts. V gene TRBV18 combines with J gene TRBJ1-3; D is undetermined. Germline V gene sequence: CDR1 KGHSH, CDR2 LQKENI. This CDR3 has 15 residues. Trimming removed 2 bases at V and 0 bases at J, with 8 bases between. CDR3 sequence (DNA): TGTGCCAGCTCACCAGTGACGGTCTCTGGAAACACCATATATTTT. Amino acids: CASSPVTVSGNTIYF.

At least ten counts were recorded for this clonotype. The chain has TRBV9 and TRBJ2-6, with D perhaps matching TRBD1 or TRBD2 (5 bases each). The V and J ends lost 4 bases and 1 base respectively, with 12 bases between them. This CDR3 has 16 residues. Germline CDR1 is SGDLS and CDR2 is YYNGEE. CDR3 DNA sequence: TGTGCCAGCAGCTCCCCCGGGACGTCTGGGGCCAACGTCCTGACTTTC. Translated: CASSSPGTSGANVLTF.

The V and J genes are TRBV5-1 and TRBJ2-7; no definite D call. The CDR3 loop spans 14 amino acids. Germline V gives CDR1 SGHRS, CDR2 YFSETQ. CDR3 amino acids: CATKPLAGPYEQYF. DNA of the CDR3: TGCGCTACCAAACCTCTTGCAGGACCCTACGAGCAGTACTTC.

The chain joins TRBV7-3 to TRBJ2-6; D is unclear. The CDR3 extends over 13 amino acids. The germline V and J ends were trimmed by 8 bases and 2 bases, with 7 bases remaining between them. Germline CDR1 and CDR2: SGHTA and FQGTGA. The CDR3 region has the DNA TGTGCCAGCCGCCGCGCTGGGGCCAACGTCCTGACTTTC. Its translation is CASRRAGANVLTF.

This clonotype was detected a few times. The CDR3 DNA reads as TGTGCCAGCAGCTTCGGTAGAGGCGAGCAGTACTTC. Translated, it gives CASSFGRGEQYF. This chain links TRBV7-9 with TRBJ2-5; D remains ambiguous. Near its end, the DNA agrees better with TRBJ2-7, so the J call may be wrong. Germline values: CDR1 SEHNR, CDR2 FQNEAQ (reference sequence). The CDR3 is made up of 12 amino acids.

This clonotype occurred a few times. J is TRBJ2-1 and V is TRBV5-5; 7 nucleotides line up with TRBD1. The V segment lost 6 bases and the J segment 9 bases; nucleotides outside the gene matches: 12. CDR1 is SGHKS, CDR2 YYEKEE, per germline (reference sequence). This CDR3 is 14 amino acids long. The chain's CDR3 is CASTDRVRDGEQFF. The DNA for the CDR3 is TGTGCCAGCACAGACAGGGTTAGGGATGGTGAGCAGTTCTTC. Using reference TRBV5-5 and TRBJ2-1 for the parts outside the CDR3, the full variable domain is DAGVTQSPTHLIKTRGQQVTLRCSPISGHKSVSWYQQVLGQGPQFIFQYYEKEERGRGNFPDRFSARQFPNYSSELNVNALLLGDSALYLCASTDRVRDGEQFFGPGTRLTVL.

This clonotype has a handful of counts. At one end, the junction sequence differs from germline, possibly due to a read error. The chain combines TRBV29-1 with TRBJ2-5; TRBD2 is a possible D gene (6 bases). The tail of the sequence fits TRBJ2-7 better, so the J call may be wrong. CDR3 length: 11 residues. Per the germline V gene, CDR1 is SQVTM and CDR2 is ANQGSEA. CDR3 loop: CCGATGYEQYF. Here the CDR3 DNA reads TGTTGCGGGGCCACGGGATACGAGCAGTACTTC.

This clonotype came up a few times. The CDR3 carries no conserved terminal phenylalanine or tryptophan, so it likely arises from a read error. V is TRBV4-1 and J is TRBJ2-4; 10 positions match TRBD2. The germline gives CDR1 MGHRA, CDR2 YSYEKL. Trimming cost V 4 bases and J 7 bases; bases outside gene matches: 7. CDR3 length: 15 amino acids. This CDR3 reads CASSRAGGPDNIQYS. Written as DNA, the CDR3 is TGCGCCAGCAGCCGAGCGGGGGGGCCCGATAACATTCAGTACTCC.

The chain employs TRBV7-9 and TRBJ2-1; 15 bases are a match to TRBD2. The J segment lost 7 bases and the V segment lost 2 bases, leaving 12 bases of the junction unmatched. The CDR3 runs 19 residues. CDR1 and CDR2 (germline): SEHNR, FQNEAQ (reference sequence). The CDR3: CASSLPGLAGGYFPNEQFF. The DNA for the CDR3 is TGTGCCAGCAGCTTACCCGGACTAGCGGGGGGGTATTTCCCAAATGAGCAGTTCTTC.

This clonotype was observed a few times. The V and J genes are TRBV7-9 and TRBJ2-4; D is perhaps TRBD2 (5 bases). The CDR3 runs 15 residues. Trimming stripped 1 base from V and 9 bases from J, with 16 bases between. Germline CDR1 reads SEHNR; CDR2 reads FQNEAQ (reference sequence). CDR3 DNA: TGTGCCAGCAGCTTAGGGCTCCGCGGACTCGGCATTCAGTACTTC. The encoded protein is CASSLGLRGLGIQYF.

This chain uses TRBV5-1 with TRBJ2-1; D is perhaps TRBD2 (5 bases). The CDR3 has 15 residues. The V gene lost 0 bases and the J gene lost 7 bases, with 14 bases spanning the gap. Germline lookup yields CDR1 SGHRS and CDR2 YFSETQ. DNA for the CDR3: TGCGCCAGCAGCTTGGTCCCCGGAGGAGGTAATGAGCAGTTCTTC. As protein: CASSLVPGGGNEQFF.

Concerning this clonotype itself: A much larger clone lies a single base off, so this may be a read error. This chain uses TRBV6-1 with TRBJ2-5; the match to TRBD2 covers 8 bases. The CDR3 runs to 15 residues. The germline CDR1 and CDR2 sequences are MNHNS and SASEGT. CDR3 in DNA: TGTGCCAGCAGTGAAGCTCCGAGCGGGAGCTATGAGCAGTCCTTC. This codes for CASSEAPSGSYEQSF.

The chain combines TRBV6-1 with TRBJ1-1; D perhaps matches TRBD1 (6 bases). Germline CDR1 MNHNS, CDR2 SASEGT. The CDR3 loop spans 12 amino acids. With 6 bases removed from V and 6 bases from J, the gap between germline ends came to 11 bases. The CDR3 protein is CASRIGGAEAFF. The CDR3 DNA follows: TGTGCCAGCAGGATAGGGGGAGCTGAAGCTTTCTTT.

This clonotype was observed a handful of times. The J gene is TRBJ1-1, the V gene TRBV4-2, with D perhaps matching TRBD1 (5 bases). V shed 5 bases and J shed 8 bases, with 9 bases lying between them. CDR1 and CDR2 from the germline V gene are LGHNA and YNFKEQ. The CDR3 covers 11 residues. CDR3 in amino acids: CASSTGEEAFF. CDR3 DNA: TGTGCCAGCAGCACAGGTGAGGAAGCTTTCTTT.

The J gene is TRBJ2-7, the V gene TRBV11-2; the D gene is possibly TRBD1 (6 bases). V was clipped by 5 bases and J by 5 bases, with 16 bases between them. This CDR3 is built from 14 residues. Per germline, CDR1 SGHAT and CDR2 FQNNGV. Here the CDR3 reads CASSLRDIRNEQYF. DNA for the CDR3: TGTGCCAGCAGCCTACGGGACATAAGGAACGAGCAGTACTTC.

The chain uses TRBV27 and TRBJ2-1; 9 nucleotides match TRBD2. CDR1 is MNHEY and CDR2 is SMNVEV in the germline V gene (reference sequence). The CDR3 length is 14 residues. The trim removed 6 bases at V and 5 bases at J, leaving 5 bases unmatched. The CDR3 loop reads CASRISGSHNEQFF. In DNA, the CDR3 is TGTGCCAGCAGAATTAGCGGGAGTCACAATGAGCAGTTCTTC.

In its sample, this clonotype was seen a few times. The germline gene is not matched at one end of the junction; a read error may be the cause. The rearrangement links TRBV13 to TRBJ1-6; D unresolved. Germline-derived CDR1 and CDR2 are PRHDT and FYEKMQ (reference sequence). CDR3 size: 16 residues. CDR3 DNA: TGTGCCAGCAGCCGAGGACTTTTTGACTATAATTCGCCCCTCCACTTT. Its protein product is CASSRGLFDYNSPLHF.

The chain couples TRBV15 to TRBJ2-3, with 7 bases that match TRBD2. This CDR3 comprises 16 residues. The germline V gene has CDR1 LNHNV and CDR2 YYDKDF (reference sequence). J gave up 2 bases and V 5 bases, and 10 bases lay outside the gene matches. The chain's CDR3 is CATSWVGGSPTDTQYF. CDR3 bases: TGTGCCACCAGCTGGGTCGGGGGGAGCCCCACAGATACGCAGTATTTT.

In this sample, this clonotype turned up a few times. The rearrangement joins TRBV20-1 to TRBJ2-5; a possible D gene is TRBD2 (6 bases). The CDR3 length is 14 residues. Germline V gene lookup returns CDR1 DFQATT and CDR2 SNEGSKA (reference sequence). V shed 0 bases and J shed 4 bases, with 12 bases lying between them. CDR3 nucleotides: TGCAGTGCTAGAGACGGAGGGCCGGGAGAGACCCAGTACTTC. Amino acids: CSARDGGPGETQYF.

Here the CDR3 DNA reads TGTGCCAGCTCATCCACAGAGACCCGGGCCACCTTC. Its protein product is CASSSTETRATF. The chain links TRBV18 to TRBJ1-2; unclear D gene. The V end was cut by 5 bases, the J end by 13 bases, with 17 bases between. Germline V gives CDR1 KGHSH, CDR2 LQKENI. The CDR3 is made up of 12 amino acids. Full variable domain (remainder filled in from reference TRBV18 and TRBJ1-2): NAGVMQNPRHLVRRRGQEARLRCSPMKGHSHVYWYRQLPEEGLKFMVYLQKENIIDESGMPKERFSAEFPKEGPSILRIQQVVRGDSAAYFCASSSTETRATFGSGTRLTVV.

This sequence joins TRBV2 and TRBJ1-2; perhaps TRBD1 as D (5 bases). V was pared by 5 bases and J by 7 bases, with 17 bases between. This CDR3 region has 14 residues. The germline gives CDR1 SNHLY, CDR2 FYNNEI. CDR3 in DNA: TGTGCCAGCAGTCTCAGGGTTCCCGCGGCTGGCTACACCTTC. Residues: CASSLRVPAAGYTF.

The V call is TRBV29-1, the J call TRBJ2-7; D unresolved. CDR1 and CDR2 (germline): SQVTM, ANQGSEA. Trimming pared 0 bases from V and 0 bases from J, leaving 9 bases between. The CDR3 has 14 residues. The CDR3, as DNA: TGCAGCGTTGAAGATCCGGGCAGCTCCTACGAGCAGTACTTC. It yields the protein CSVEDPGSSYEQYF.

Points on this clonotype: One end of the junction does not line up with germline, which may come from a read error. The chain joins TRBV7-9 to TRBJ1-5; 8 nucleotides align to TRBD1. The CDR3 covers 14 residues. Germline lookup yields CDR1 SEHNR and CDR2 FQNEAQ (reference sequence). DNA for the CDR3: TGCGCCAGCAGCGCGGACAGGGCCGATCAGCCCCAGCATTTT. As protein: CASSADRADQPQHF.

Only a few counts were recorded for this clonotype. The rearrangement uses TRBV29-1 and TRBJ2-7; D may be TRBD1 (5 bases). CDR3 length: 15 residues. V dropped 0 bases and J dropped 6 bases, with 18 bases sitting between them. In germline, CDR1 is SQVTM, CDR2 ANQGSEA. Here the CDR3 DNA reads TGCAGCGTTGAAGATCATGGTGCAGGGCTTAGCGAGCAGTACTTC. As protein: CSVEDHGAGLSEQYF.

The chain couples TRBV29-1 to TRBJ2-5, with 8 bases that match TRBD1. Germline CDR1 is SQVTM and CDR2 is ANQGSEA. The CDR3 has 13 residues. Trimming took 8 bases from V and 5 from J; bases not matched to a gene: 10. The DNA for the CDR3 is TGCAGCACCCGGGGACAGGTCGGCGAGACCCAGTACTTC. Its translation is CSTRGQVGETQYF.

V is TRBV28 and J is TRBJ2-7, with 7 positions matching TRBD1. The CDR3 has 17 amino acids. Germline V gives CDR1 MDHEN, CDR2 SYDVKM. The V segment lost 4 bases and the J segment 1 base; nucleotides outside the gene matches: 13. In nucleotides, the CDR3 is TGTGCCAGCAGTTATGGGGGCTGGGACAGCAGATCCTACGAGCAGTACTTC. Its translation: CASSYGGWDSRSYEQYF. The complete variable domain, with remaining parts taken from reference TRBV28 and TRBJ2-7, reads DVKVTQSSRYLVKRTGEKVFLECVQDMDHENMFWYRQDPGLGLRLIYFSYDVKMKEKGDIPEGYSVSREKKERFSLILESASTNQTSMYLCASSYGGWDSRSYEQYFGPGTRLTVT.

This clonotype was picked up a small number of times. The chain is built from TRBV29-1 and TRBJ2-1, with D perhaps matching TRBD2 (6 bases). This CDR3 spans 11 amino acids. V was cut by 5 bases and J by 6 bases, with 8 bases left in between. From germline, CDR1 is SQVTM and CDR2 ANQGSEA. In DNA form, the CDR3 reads TGCAGCGTTAGGGAGGCCAATGAGCAGTTCTTC. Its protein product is CSVREANEQFF.

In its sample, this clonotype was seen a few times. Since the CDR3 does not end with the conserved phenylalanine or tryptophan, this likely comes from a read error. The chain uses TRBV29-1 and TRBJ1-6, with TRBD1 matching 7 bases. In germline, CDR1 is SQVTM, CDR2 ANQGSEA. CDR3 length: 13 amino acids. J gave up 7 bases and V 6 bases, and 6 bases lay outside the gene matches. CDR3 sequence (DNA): TGCAGCGTCCGACAGGGAGGGAATTCACCCCTCCACCTT. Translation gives CSVRQGGNSPLHL.

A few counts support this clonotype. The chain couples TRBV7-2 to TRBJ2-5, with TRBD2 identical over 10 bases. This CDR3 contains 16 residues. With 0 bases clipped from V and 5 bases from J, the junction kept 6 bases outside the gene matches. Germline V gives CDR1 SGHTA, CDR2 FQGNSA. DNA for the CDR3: TGTGCCAGCAGCTTAGCGCCAGCGGGGGGGCGTGAGACCCAGTACTTC. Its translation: CASSLAPAGGRETQYF.

CDR3 nucleotides: TGTGCCATCAGTGGAGGGGGTTCTTCATGGGAGCAGTACTTC. Translating gives CAISGGGSSWEQYF. The chain carries TRBV10-3 and TRBJ2-7; D is possibly TRBD1 (6 bases). V gave up 4 bases and J gave up 7 bases, with 17 bases separating them. The germline V gene has CDR1 ENHRY and CDR2 SYGVKD. The CDR3 is 14 residues long.

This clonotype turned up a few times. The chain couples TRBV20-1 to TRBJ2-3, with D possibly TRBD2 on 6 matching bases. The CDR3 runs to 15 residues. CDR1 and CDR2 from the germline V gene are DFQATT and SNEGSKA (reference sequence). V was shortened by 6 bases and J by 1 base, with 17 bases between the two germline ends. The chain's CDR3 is CSAHSGSEGTDTQYF. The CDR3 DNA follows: TGCAGTGCCCATTCCGGGAGTGAGGGCACAGATACGCAGTATTTT.

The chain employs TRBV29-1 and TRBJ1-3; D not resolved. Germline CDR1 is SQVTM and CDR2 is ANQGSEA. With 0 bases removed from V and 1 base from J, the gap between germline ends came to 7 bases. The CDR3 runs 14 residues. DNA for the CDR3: TGCAGCGTTGAAGATCCTGGTTCTGGAAACACCATATATTTT. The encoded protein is CSVEDPGSGNTIYF.